This T cell receptor (beta chain) comes out of a study of beta chain features in type 1 diabetes. Broader study findings: Significant though moderate, a shortening of TCRB CDR3s appeared in all four CD4+ subsets of Type 1 diabetes patients. Fewer insertions but more deletions were seen at VDJ junctions in type 1 diabetes patients.

A note on this clone: The antigen is undetermined.

Trimming stripped 5 bases from V and 0 bases from J, with 13 bases between. CDR3 length equals 15 residues. Germline CDR1 reads SGHTA; CDR2 reads FQGNSA. All of the isolated RNA was reverse transcribed, so expressed TCRB transcripts were sequenced. Using immunoSEQ multiplex PCR, the repertoire was profiled, and TCRdb retains in-frame clones only, with some absent. The table includes some 190,000 clones, approximately 7.8% detected once. CD45RO/CCR7/CD25/CD127/CD95/CD27 staining was used to isolate CD4+ naive, central memory, regulatory and stem cell-like memory cells by sorting. Sorted populations all exceeded 95% purity.

Sequencing used central memory CD4+ T cells from blood. This sequence joins TRBV7-2 and TRBJ1-2, with no clear D. The source is a middle-aged woman with type 1 diabetes. The CDR3 DNA is TGTGCCAGCAGCCGAGACCCCGGGTCTAACTATGGCTACACCTTC. This translates into CASSRDPGSNYGYTF.